This T cell receptor beta chain was observed in a study of PD-1 and CTLA-4 blockade in melanoma. On this clone: No DNA is shown, since the ends of the CDR3 on it are uncertain; the CDR3 is the one TCRdb lists.

Sequencing was performed with immunoSEQ multiplex PCR; in TCRdb, only in-frame clones are kept and a portion is missing. The data contain about 28,000 clones, about 89% of them seen just once; the ten biggest clones take up about 8.5%. Germline CDR1 and CDR2: MDHEN and SYDVKM. Ends included, the CDR3 has 16 residues. This specimen was CD8+ T cells from peripheral blood, taken before anti-PD-1 treatment. This receptor was obtained from a human donor with melanoma. The rearrangement uses TRBV28 and TRBJ1-5. CDR3: CASSSSGMVLNQPQHF.